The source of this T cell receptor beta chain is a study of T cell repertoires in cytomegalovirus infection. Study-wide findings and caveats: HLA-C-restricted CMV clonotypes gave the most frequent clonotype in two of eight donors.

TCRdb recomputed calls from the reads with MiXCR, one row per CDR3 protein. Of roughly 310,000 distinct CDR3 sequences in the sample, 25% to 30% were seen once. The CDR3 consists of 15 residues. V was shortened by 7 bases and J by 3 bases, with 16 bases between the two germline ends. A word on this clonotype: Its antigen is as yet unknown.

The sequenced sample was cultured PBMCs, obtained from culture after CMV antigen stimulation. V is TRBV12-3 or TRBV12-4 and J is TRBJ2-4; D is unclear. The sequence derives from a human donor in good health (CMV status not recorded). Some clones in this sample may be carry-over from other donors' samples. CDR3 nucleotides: TGTGCCAGCACCCCAGGCCCACCGGGCAAAAACATTCAGTACTTC. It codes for CASTPGPPGKNIQYF.